These 24 T cell receptor beta chains were all obtained from the same sample, sequenced in a study of cytomegalovirus exposure and HLA in healthy donors. PCR used 60 Vbeta primers and 13 Jbeta primers. Clones were sequenced by immunoSEQ multiplex PCR, and TCRdb holds only the in-frame ones, with some missing. The sample table includes some 51,000 clones. The sample consisted of PBMCs. The receptors were sampled from a man aged 35 to 55 in good health and CMV-seropositive.

The rearrangement joins TRBV10-2 to TRBJ1-5; 7 bases align to TRBD1. Unmatched junction bases numbered 19, after V lost 4 bases and J lost 1 base. The germline V gene encodes CDR1 WSHSY and CDR2 SAAADI. The CDR3 length is 20 residues. The CDR3 sequence is CASSAGKTGTHQRSNQPQHF. CDR3 nucleotides: TGCGCCAGCAGTGCGGGAAAGACAGGGACGCATCAAAGGAGCAATCAGCCCCAGCATTTT.

The chain carries TRBV30 and TRBJ1-1; D call uncertain. The germline gives CDR1 GTSNPN, CDR2 SVGIG (reference sequence). V was trimmed by 0 bases and J by 4 bases, leaving 12 bases between them. This CDR3 comprises 14 residues. In DNA, the CDR3 is TGTGCCTGGAGTGTACACCCCACAACCACTGAAGCTTTCTTT. Translated, it gives CAWSVHPTTTEAFF.

This chain connects TRBV5-1 to TRBJ2-1; 9 nucleotides line up with TRBD2. Per germline, CDR1 SGHRS and CDR2 YFSETQ. V lost 0 bases to trimming and J lost 4 bases; unmatched junction nucleotides: 5. There are 16 residues in the CDR3. The CDR3 protein is CASSLGGTSGYNEQFF. As DNA, the CDR3 is TGCGCCAGCAGCTTGGGCGGAACTAGCGGGTACAATGAGCAGTTCTTC.

The chain is built from TRBV5-1 and TRBJ2-7; D uncertain. CDR3 length: 14 residues. The germline V and J ends were trimmed by 4 bases and 6 bases, with 17 bases remaining between them. CDR1 is SGHRS, CDR2 YFSETQ, per germline. Here the CDR3 reads CASSKSYAPGEQYF. The CDR3 coding sequence is TGCGCCAGCAGCAAATCCTACGCCCCCGGCGAGCAGTACTTC. Looking up the rest from reference TRBV5-1 and TRBJ2-7 gives the full variable domain: KAGVTQTPRYLIKTRGQQVTLSCSPISGHRSVSWYQQTPGQGLQFLFEYFSETQRNKGNFPGRFSGRQFSNSRSEMNVSTLELGDSALYLCASSKSYAPGEQYFGPGTRLTVT.

This chain links TRBV11-2 with TRBJ2-1; TRBD2 is a possible D gene (5 bases). Trimming removed 5 bases from V and 10 bases from J, with 15 bases in between. Germline CDR1 and CDR2: SGHAT and FQNNGV. The CDR3 loop spans 13 amino acids. CDR3 residues: CASSSGPPGEQFF. CDR3 bases: TGTGCCAGCAGCAGTGGGCCCCCGGGGGAGCAGTTCTTC.

The V call is TRBV10-1, the J call TRBJ1-1, with TRBD1 matching 8 bases. Germline-derived CDR1 and CDR2 are WNHNN and SYGVQD (reference sequence). The junction had 7 bases not matched to a gene; V was cut back by 6 bases and J by 4 bases. The CDR3 runs 14 residues. This CDR3 is CASRDRGGITEAFF. CDR3 coding DNA: TGCGCCAGCAGAGACAGGGGCGGGATCACTGAAGCTTTCTTT.

The V gene is TRBV5-1, the J gene TRBJ2-1; TRBD2 agrees at 11 bases. V lost 5 bases and J lost 3; bases outside the gene matches: 10. Germline lookup yields CDR1 SGHRS and CDR2 YFSETQ. The CDR3 spans 17 residues. CDR3 sequence reads: CASSLRPTSGGYNEQFF. The CDR3 bases are TGCGCCAGCAGTCTCCGGCCAACTAGCGGGGGCTACAATGAGCAGTTCTTC.

CDR3 residues: CASSQGGQGAVNTIYF. The CDR3 DNA sequence: TGTGCCAGCAGCCAAGGGGGACAGGGGGCGGTAAACACCATATATTTT. The chain uses TRBV4-2 and TRBJ1-3; TRBD1 aligns across 12 bases. Germline V lookup: CDR1 LGHNA, CDR2 YNFKEQ. V lost 1 base to trimming and J lost 6 bases; unmatched junction nucleotides: 4. The CDR3 loop spans 16 amino acids.

The V gene is TRBV9, the J gene TRBJ1-2; possibly TRBD1 for D (6 bases). There are 13 residues in the CDR3. Germline CDR1 reads SGDLS; CDR2 reads YYNGEE. The V end lost 1 base, the J end lost 2 bases, and 6 bases lay between the germline ends. The CDR3 loop is CASSVTGNYGYTF. The CDR3 DNA is TGTGCCAGCAGCGTAACAGGGAACTATGGCTACACCTTC.

The gene calls are TRBV27 and TRBJ2-6, with 7 bases aligning to TRBD1. This CDR3 has 15 residues. J lost 2 bases, V lost 6 bases, and 4 bases had no gene match. The germline V gene encodes CDR1 MNHEY and CDR2 SMNVEV (reference sequence). CDR3 amino acids: CASRRTGAGANVLTF. The CDR3 DNA is TGTGCCAGCAGGCGTACAGGGGCTGGGGCCAACGTCCTGACTTTC.

The V and J genes are TRBV10-3 and TRBJ2-7; 9 bases are shared with TRBD2. Germline V CDR1 and CDR2: ENHRY, SYGVKD. The CDR3 is 15 residues long. V was pared by 2 bases and J by 3 bases, with 5 bases of the junction left unmatched. The CDR3, as DNA: TGTGCCATCAGTGAGGTTAGCGGGAGAAGCTACGAGCAGTACTTC. This encodes CAISEVSGRSYEQYF.

The gene calls are TRBV5-3 and TRBJ1-5, with 7 bases that match TRBD1. TRBV5-3 is labeled an ORF, and its function is uncertain. Germline trimming cut 0 bases from V and 1 base from J; bases unmatched to any gene: 13. This CDR3 is built from 19 residues. CDR3 nucleotides: TGTGCCAGAAGCTTGGCCGCCGGGACAGAAAAAGAGAGCAATCAGCCCCAGCATTTT. It codes for CARSLAAGTEKESNQPQHF.

The V call is TRBV7-9, the J call TRBJ2-5, with D uncertain. V was cut by 7 bases and J by 3 bases, with 12 bases left in between. There are 13 residues in the CDR3. The germline V gene encodes CDR1 SEHNR and CDR2 FQNEAQ (reference sequence). Written as DNA, the CDR3 is TGTGCCAGCAACCCTGGCGGTGAAGAGACCCAGTACTTC. Encoded protein: CASNPGGEETQYF. Looking up the rest from reference TRBV7-9 and TRBJ2-5 gives the full variable domain: DTGVSQNPRHKITKRGQNVTFRCDPISEHNRLYWYRQTLGQGPEFLTYFQNEAQLEKSRLLSDRFSAERPKGSFSTLEIQRTEQGDSAMYLCASNPGGEETQYFGPGTRLLVL.

The V call is TRBV7-8, the J call TRBJ1-1, with TRBD1 as a possible D gene (5 bases). The CDR3 runs to 16 residues. The germline V and J ends were trimmed by 5 bases and 5 bases, with 21 bases remaining between them. Germline values: CDR1 SGHVS, CDR2 FQNEAQ. CDR3 in amino acids: CASSPTGQVRGTEAFF. The CDR3, as DNA: TGTGCCAGCAGCCCTACAGGTCAGGTTCGGGGGACTGAAGCTTTCTTT.

The chain is built from TRBV11-1 and TRBJ1-1, with a tentative D call TRBD1 (5 bases). From germline, CDR1 is SGHAT and CDR2 FQDESV (reference sequence). This CDR3 spans 13 amino acids. Trimming pared 5 bases from V and 10 bases from J, leaving 17 bases between. The CDR3 is CASSRTFGSGAFF. CDR3 bases: TGTGCCAGCAGCCGGACATTCGGCTCTGGAGCTTTCTTT.

The rearrangement joins TRBV7-9 to TRBJ2-5; D is unclear. V was trimmed by 1 base and J by 2 bases, leaving 8 bases between them. The V gene's germline CDR1 is SEHNR and CDR2 FQNEAQ (reference sequence). The CDR3 has 14 residues. This CDR3 is CASSLGGGQETQYF. In DNA form, the CDR3 reads TGTGCCAGCAGCTTAGGCGGCGGACAAGAGACCCAGTACTTC.

Written as DNA, the CDR3 is TGTGCCAGCAACGACAGCCCCAACCAAGAGACCCAGTACTTC. Its translation: CASNDSPNQETQYF. The chain is built from TRBV5-8 and TRBJ2-5, with a weak D call TRBD1 (5 bases). V shed 6 bases and J shed 0 bases, with 12 bases lying between them. Germline CDR1 SGHTS, CDR2 YDEGEE. The length of the CDR3 is 14 residues. The full variable domain, in which reference TRBV5-8 and TRBJ2-5 provide the parts outside the CDR3, is EAGVTQSPTHLIKTRGQQATLRCSPISGHTSVYWYQQALGLGLQFLLWYDEGEERNRGNFPPRFSGRQFPNYSSELNVNALELEDSALYLCASNDSPNQETQYFGPGTRLLVL.

V gene TRBV5-1 combines with J gene TRBJ2-5; 9 bases are a match to TRBD2. V gave up 4 bases and J gave up 0 bases; unmatched junction bases: 7. The CDR3 length is 16 residues. The germline gives CDR1 SGHRS, CDR2 YFSETQ. In DNA form, the CDR3 reads TGCGCCAGCAGCCTAAGGGTAGCGGGGGACCAAGAGACCCAGTACTTC. It yields the protein CASSLRVAGDQETQYF.

The rearrangement joins TRBV7-9 to TRBJ2-2; TRBD1 aligns across 8 bases. V was clipped by 4 bases and J by 4 bases; unmatched bases: 8. CDR1 and CDR2 from the germline V gene are SEHNR and FQNEAQ (reference sequence). The CDR3 covers 16 residues. CDR3 loop: CASSSSGTGSTGELFF. The CDR3 DNA follows: TGTGCCAGCAGCTCCTCCGGGACAGGTTCCACCGGGGAGCTGTTTTTT.

V is TRBV19 and J is TRBJ1-5; 9 bases agree with TRBD1. From germline, CDR1 is LNHDA and CDR2 SQIVND (reference sequence). Losses at the gene ends were 5 bases for V and 6 bases for J; bases not matched to a gene: 8. This CDR3 comprises 15 residues. The CDR3 bases are TGTGCCAGTAGTCCCCCGGGACAGGGTTTTCAGCCCCAGCATTTT. Its translation: CASSPPGQGFQPQHF.

This chain joins TRBV7-9 and TRBJ2-7; no firm D call. This CDR3 is 14 amino acids long. CDR1 SEHNR and CDR2 FQNEAQ come from the germline V gene (reference sequence). Trimming stripped 2 bases from V and 3 bases from J, with 11 bases between. The DNA for the CDR3 is TGTGCCAGCAGCTTATTGCGGAGTAACTACGAGCAGTACTTC. Protein sequence: CASSLLRSNYEQYF.

The CDR3 coding sequence is TGTGCCAGTACCACGTCCTTGGGACAGTTAACAGATACGCAGTATTTT. Protein product: CASTTSLGQLTDTQYF. The genes are TRBV19 and TRBJ2-3; 7 bases agree with TRBD1. V lost 7 bases and J lost 3; bases outside the gene matches: 13. The CDR3 is 16 residues long. From germline, CDR1 is LNHDA and CDR2 SQIVND (reference sequence).

The CDR3 protein is CASSSLAGVTYNEQFF. The CDR3 DNA reads as TGTGCCAGCAGTTCCCTAGCGGGAGTCACCTACAATGAGCAGTTCTTC. The V call is TRBV6-5, the J call TRBJ2-1; TRBD2 agrees at 10 bases. Germline V CDR1 and CDR2: MNHEY, SVGAGI. The V gene end was trimmed by 4 bases and the J gene end by 2 bases; junction bases not matched to a gene: 5. This CDR3 spans 16 amino acids.

The chain links TRBV30 to TRBJ2-7; a possible D gene is TRBD2 (5 bases). CDR1 and CDR2 from the germline V gene are GTSNPN and SVGIG (reference sequence). This CDR3 has 13 amino acids. Trimming cost V 2 bases and J 4 bases, with 12 bases left between them. The CDR3 sequence is CAWSPGGGYEQYF. The CDR3 DNA reads TGTGCCTGGAGTCCAGGCGGCGGGTACGAGCAGTACTTC.